Listed below are T cell receptor beta chains from one sample, sequenced in a study of cytomegalovirus exposure and HLA in healthy donors. Here immunoSEQ multiplex PCR was the method, and the copy in TCRdb shows in-frame clones only, minus some. The sample yields about 150,000 clones, approximately 81% seen once. Sequenced sample: PBMCs. These TCRs come from a man aged 25-45 years in good health and CMV-seropositive. Both conserved end residues are part of each CDR3. Each record gives: CDR3 length, J gene, clone size, D gene, V gene, CDR3 DNA, CDR3 protein. A D gene is named only where the DNA matches it firmly. Clone size is not always given. Where it is, it says once, few, many or a class for expanded clones.

14,TRBJ2-5,once,.,TRBV5-1,TGCGCCAGCAGCTTGCAGGCCATCCAAGAGACCCAGTACTTC,CASSLQAIQETQYF
15,TRBJ2-1,few,TRBD2,TRBV7-3,TGTGCCAGCAGCCCGGGACTAGCGGATTACAATGAGCAGTTCTTC,CASSPGLADYNEQFF
13,TRBJ1-1,.,.,TRBV19,TGTGCCAGTAGTGTTGAAGGTAGGGGTAAAGCTTTCTTT,CASSVEGRGKAFF
14,TRBJ2-2,.,.,TRBV5-5,TGTGCCAGCAGCCTAGGACAGTACACCGGGGAGCTGTTTTTT,CASSLGQYTGELFF
15,TRBJ1-1,.,.,TRBV5-1,TGCGCCAGCAGCTTGAGGAGGGGCACGAACACTGAAGCTTTCTTT,CASSLRRGTNTEAFF
13,TRBJ2-1,.,.,TRBV7-9,TGTGCCAGCAGCCGGGGGGCCCCCAATGAGCAGTTCTTC,CASSRGAPNEQFF
17,TRBJ2-2,.,TRBD2,TRBV18,TGTGCCAGCTCACCGGCACGGAGCGGGAGTTTTGCCGGGGAGCTGTTTTTT,CASSPARSGSFAGELFF
15,TRBJ2-5,.,TRBD2,TRBV7-2,TGTGCCAGCAGCTTTGGACTAGTCCAAGGGGAGACCCAGTACTTC,CASSFGLVQGETQYF
15,TRBJ2-5,.,TRBD1,TRBV5-1,TGCGCCAGCAGCTTAGGAACGGACAGGCAAGAGACCCAGTACTTC,CASSLGTDRQETQYF
14,TRBJ1-1,.,TRBD1,TRBV10-3,TGTGCCATCAGTGAGGGGACAGGGGGATCTGAAGCTTTCTTT,CAISEGTGGSEAFF
16,TRBJ2-7,.,TRBD2,TRBV11-2,TGTGCCAGCAGCTTACTCTTAGCGGGAAGAGTCTACGAGCAGTACTTC,CASSLLLAGRVYEQYF
12,TRBJ1-1,.,.,TRBV29-1,TGCAGCGTTGACTTATACCGGGCTGAAGCTTTCTTT,CSVDLYRAEAFF
14,TRBJ1-3,.,.,TRBV2,TGTGCCACTAAACAGGATAGCTCTGGAAACACCATATATTTT,CATKQDSSGNTIYF
11,TRBJ1-1,.,.,TRBV10-3,TGTGCCATCAGTGACACAGGGGAAGCTTTCTTT,CAISDTGEAFF
14,TRBJ2-1,.,.,TRBV2,TGTGCCAGCAGTGAGCTAGATCTAGGTGATGAGCAGTTCTTC,CASSELDLGDEQFF
12,TRBJ1-3,.,.,TRBV30,TGTGCCTGGAGTGTTCAGGGAAACACCATATATTTT,CAWSVQGNTIYF
14,TRBJ2-7,.,TRBD2,TRBV18,TGTGCCAGCTCACCATCTAGCGGTTCCTACGAGCAGTACTTC,CASSPSSGSYEQYF
16,TRBJ1-5,.,.,TRBV6-1,TGTGCCAGCAGTGGACACAGGACCCTTGGCAATCAGCCCCAGCATTTT,CASSGHRTLGNQPQHF
13,TRBJ1-2,few,TRBD1,TRBV29-1,TGCAGCGTCGGACAGGGTACTAACTATGGCTACACCTTC,CSVGQGTNYGYTF
13,TRBJ1-2,.,.,TRBV25-1,TGTGCCAGCAGTCGGGGTCCTAACTATGGCTACACCTTC,CASSRGPNYGYTF
13,TRBJ2-7,.,TRBD2,TRBV6-1,TGTGCCAGCAGTGAAAGGACTAGCCACGAGCAGTACTTC,CASSERTSHEQYF
14,TRBJ2-7,.,.,TRBV6-1,TGTGCCAGCAGTGAACTAGACGGATCCTACGAGCAGTACTTC,CASSELDGSYEQYF
14,TRBJ2-7,.,TRBD2,TRBV5-1,TGCGCCAGCAGCCCCGGGACTAGAGCTTACGAGCAGTACTTC,CASSPGTRAYEQYF
16,TRBJ1-6,few,TRBD1,TRBV11-2,TGTGCCAGCAGCATCGGACAGGGGGCGGGGTCGCCACCCCTCCACTTT,CASSIGQGAGSPPLHF
18,TRBJ2-1,.,TRBD2,TRBV9,TGTGCCAGCAGCTCCTGGTATAGCGGGAGTGACACCTACAATGAGCAGTTCTTC,CASSSWYSGSDTYNEQFF
16,TRBJ1-3,.,TRBD1,TRBV7-6,TGTGCCAGCAGCTTAGGCCCAGGGGGCACTGGAAACACCATATATTTT,CASSLGPGGTGNTIYF
15,TRBJ2-1,.,.,TRBV19,TGTGCCAGTAGTCTCGCGTTGAGCTCCTACAATGAGCAGTTCTTC,CASSLALSSYNEQFF
14,TRBJ2-2,.,.,TRBV19,TGTGCCAGTAGTATACTCAGTGGTGCCGGGGAGCTGTTTTTT,CASSILSGAGELFF
16,TRBJ2-2,.,TRBD2,TRBV5-6,TGTGCCAGCAGCTTAGCGGGAGGGCCGGCTGGCGGGGAGCTGTTTTTT,CASSLAGGPAGGELFF
14,TRBJ1-1,.,TRBD1,TRBV13,TGTGCCAGCAGCCCCCCGACAGGGGGTACTGAAGCTTTCTTT,CASSPPTGGTEAFF
12,TRBJ2-2,.,.,TRBV27,TGTGCCAGCAGTTTATTAGCCGGGGAGCTGTTTTTT,CASSLLAGELFF
17,TRBJ2-3,once,TRBD2,TRBV11-2,TGTGCCAGCAGCTTACGGGGTGGCGGGAGGGCTACAGATACGCAGTATTTT,CASSLRGGGRATDTQYF
13,TRBJ2-5,.,.,TRBV5-4,TGTGCCAGCAGCTTGTATAGCCAAGAGACCCAGTACTTC,CASSLYSQETQYF
19,TRBJ2-6,.,TRBD2,TRBV7-9,TGTGCCAGCAGCTTAGATCGGCTAGCGGGACTCTCTGGGGCCAACGTCCTGACTTTC,CASSLDRLAGLSGANVLTF
16,TRBJ1-2,.,TRBD1,TRBV5-4,TGTGCCAGCAGCTTTTCGGGACAGGGGGCATCCTATGGCTACACCTTC,CASSFSGQGASYGYTF
13,TRBJ2-7,once,.,TRBV29-1,TGCAGCGTCGTCCGGGACGGGGGTTCGGAGCAGTACTTC,CSVVRDGGSEQYF
12,TRBJ2-3,.,.,TRBV5-8,TGTTCCGCGGGCCTTAGCACAGATACGCAGTATTTT,CSAGLSTDTQYF
15,TRBJ2-5,.,.,TRBV11-3,TGTGCCAGCAGCTTCCGAACAGCGGTCTCAGAGACCCAGTACTTC,CASSFRTAVSETQYF
15,TRBJ2-5,.,.,TRBV5-4,TGTGCCAGCAGCGACCGCAGGGGCAACCGGCAGACCCAGTACTTC,CASSDRRGNRQTQYF
13,TRBJ2-3,.,.,TRBV29-1,TGCAGCGTTGAAAGGGGGGGAACAGATACGCAGTATTTT,CSVERGGTDTQYF
13,TRBJ2-1,.,.,TRBV30,TGTGCCTGGAGCGGGAGCTCCTACAATGAGCAGTTCTTC,CAWSGSSYNEQFF
16,TRBJ1-2,.,TRBD1,TRBV18,TGTGCCAGCTCACCTTTGGGACAGTCGGGGCTGTATGGCTACACCTTC,CASSPLGQSGLYGYTF